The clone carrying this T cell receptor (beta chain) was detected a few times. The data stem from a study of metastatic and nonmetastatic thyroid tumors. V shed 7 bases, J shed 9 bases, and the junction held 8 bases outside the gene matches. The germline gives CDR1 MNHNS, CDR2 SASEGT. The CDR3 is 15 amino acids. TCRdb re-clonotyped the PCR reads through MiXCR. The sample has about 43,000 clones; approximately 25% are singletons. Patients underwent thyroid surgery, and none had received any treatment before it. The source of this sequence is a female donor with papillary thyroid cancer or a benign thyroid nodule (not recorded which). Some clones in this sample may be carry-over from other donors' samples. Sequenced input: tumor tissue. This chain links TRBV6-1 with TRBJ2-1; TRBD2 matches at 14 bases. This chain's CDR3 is CASISGTSGRVEQFF. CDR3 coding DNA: TGTGCCAGCATCTCCGGGACTAGCGGGAGAGTTGAGCAGTTCTTC.